These 8 T cell receptor beta chains originate from one sample sequenced in a study of blood T cell repertoires in COVID-19. Here immunoSEQ multiplex PCR was the method, and the copy in TCRdb shows in-frame clones only, minus some. Of roughly 150,000 clones in the sample, more than 75% were seen once. The sample consisted of peripheral blood. The receptors were sampled from a woman of 80 years or more with COVID-19, enrolled during active disease.

This chain's CDR3 is CASTGTGGTGELFF. CDR3 DNA sequence: TGTGCCAGCACAGGGACAGGGGGCACCGGGGAGCTGTTTTTT. The V gene is TRBV28, the J gene TRBJ2-2; 11 bases are shared with TRBD1. CDR3 length equals 14 residues. V was clipped by 7 bases and J by 4 bases; unmatched bases: 2. CDR1 and CDR2 (germline): MDHEN, SYDVKM.

This clone was seen only once. The chain links TRBV5-1 to TRBJ1-1; unclear D gene. Trimming took 4 bases from V and 2 from J, leaving 12 bases between them. CDR1 and CDR2 from the germline V gene are SGHRS and YFSETQ. The CDR3 is 14 amino acids. In nucleotides, the CDR3 is TGCGCCAGCAGCGATCAGTCCCTTAACACTGAAGCTTTCTTT. The encoded protein is CASSDQSLNTEAFF.

The chain recombines TRBV6-2 or TRBV6-3 with TRBJ2-2; no reliable D call. V lost 0 bases and J lost 4, with 9 bases in between. CDR3 length equals 15 residues. CDR1 MNHEY and CDR2 SVGEGT come from the germline V gene. The CDR3 coding sequence is TGTGCCAGCAGTTACTCGACTGTGGGCACCGGGGAGCTGTTTTTT. Its translation is CASSYSTVGTGELFF.

The chain joins TRBV6-2 or TRBV6-3 to TRBJ2-3; D not resolved. Germline loops: CDR1 MNHEY, CDR2 SVGEGT. Trimming left V 0 bases short and J 3 bases short, with 7 bases between. The CDR3 length is 14 residues. CDR3 in DNA: TGTGCCAGCAGTTACTCGAAACTTACAGATACGCAGTATTTT. This encodes CASSYSKLTDTQYF.

V usage is TRBV5-1 and J usage is TRBJ1-5; 7 nucleotides line up with TRBD1. Trimming at V came to 4 bases and at J to 4 bases, leaving 8 bases not matched to a gene. Germline CDR1 SGHRS, CDR2 YFSETQ. This CDR3 is built from 15 residues. In nucleotides, the CDR3 is TGCGCCAGCAGCCCGACAGGGTTTGAAAATCAGCCCCAGCATTTT. It yields the protein CASSPTGFENQPQHF.

This chain joins TRBV13 and TRBJ2-3; D perhaps matches TRBD1 (6 bases). Germline CDR1 is PRHDT and CDR2 is FYEKMQ (reference sequence). This CDR3 has 14 residues. With 8 bases removed from V and 1 base from J, the gap between germline ends came to 13 bases. CDR3 DNA: TGTGCCAGCTATACAGGGTCAGGCACAGATACGCAGTATTTT. This encodes CASYTGSGTDTQYF. The variable domain in full, with the rest retrieved from reference TRBV13 and TRBJ2-3, is AAGVIQSPRHLIKEKRETATLKCYPIPRHDTVYWYQQGPGQDPQFLISFYEKMQSDKGSIPDRFSAQQFSDYHSELNMSSLELGDSALYFCASYTGSGTDTQYFGPGTRLTVL.

The chain combines TRBV11-2 with TRBJ2-2, with TRBD1 as a possible D gene (6 bases). V was shortened by 4 bases and J by 4 bases, with 10 bases between the two germline ends. The CDR3 extends over 14 amino acids. Germline CDR1 reads SGHAT; CDR2 reads FQNNGV. CDR3 DNA sequence: TGTGCCAGCAGCTCGGGACAAGGCACCGGGGAGCTGTTTTTT. It yields the protein CASSSGQGTGELFF.

The chain has TRBV24-1 and TRBJ1-2; no clear D. The germline gives CDR1 KGHDR, CDR2 SFDVKD. This CDR3 contains 12 residues. The V and J ends lost 3 bases and 2 bases respectively, with 3 bases between them. CDR3 nucleotides: TGTGCCACCAGTGATCGGAACTATGGCTACACCTTC. This sequence encodes CATSDRNYGYTF.